A selection of T cell receptor beta chains follows, all from one sample in a study of vaccination and CD4 T cells after COVID-19. Antigens for these TCRs are unknown. TCRdb re-analysed the PCR reads in MiXCR, keeping a single row per CDR3 protein. The sample gives about 21,000 distinct CDR3 sequences, over 40% of which show up once; roughly 4.5% is in the top ten. The sample consisted of CD4+ T cells from blood, cultured in vitro. The receptors derive from a human donor who had recovered from COVID-19. The CDR3 runs from the conserved cysteine through the conserved F or W. The D gene is left open where the match is weak. Only some rows state a clone size, as once, few, many or a class for expanded clones.

j_call v_call d_call clone_size cdr3_nt cdr3_aa
TRBJ1-2 TRBV28 TRBD1 . TGTGCCAGCAGTTTTACGGGGGGACAGGGGGCGGGATATGACTACACCTTC CASSFTGGQGAGYDYTF
TRBJ1-6 TRBV6-1 . . TGTGCCAGCAGTGAACAGCCGGGGCCAAATTCACCCCTCCACTTT CASSEQPGPNSPLHF
TRBJ1-1 TRBV7-2 TRBD1 . TGTGCCAGCAGCTTTCGACAGGGGGGTGGCACTGAAGCTTTCTTT CASSFRQGGGTEAFF
TRBJ1-5 TRBV19 . few TGTGCCAGTAGTATAGGGGGAGGTGGCAATCAGCCCCAGCATTTT CASSIGGGGNQPQHF
TRBJ1-5 TRBV20-1 . . TGCAGTGCTACCGAGCTCGGGGGCAATCAGCCCCAGCATTTT CSATELGGNQPQHF
TRBJ2-7 TRBV30 TRBD1 . TGTGCCTGGGTTCCGGACAGGACTTACGAGCAGTACTTC CAWVPDRTYEQYF
TRBJ1-3 TRBV7-9 . . TGTGCCAGCAGCTTAATCGGAAACACCATATATTTT CASSLIGNTIYF
TRBJ1-4 TRBV7-8 . . TGTGCCAGCAGAGGGACTCTTCGGTCAACTAATGAAAAACTGTTTTTT CASRGTLRSTNEKLFF
TRBJ2-5 TRBV5-1 TRBD2 . TGCGCCAGCAGCTTTGGGTCAGGGAGGGGACAAGAGACCCAGTACTTC CASSFGSGRGQETQYF
TRBJ2-6 TRBV28 . few TGTGCCAGCAGTTCACCAGGTAGGACTGGGGCCAACGTCCTGACTTTC CASSSPGRTGANVLTF
TRBJ2-5 TRBV7-9 TRBD1 few TGTGCCAGCAGCTTAGGCGACAGGGCGTACCAAGAGACCCAGTACTTC CASSLGDRAYQETQYF
TRBJ2-1 TRBV5-4 . once TGTGCCAGCAGCTTGAGGGTTGTGGACTCCAATGAGCAGTTCTTC CASSLRVVDSNEQFF
TRBJ1-3 TRBV4-1 . . TGCGCCAGCAGCCAGGTACAGGGCTCTGGAAACACCATATATTTT CASSQVQGSGNTIYF
TRBJ1-6 TRBV19 . . TGTGCCAGTAGTATCTTTCGGGAATCACCCCTCCACTTT CASSIFRESPLHF
TRBJ1-1 TRBV12-3/TRBV12-4 TRBD1 . TGTGCCAGCAGGACCTCCTGGTGGACAGGGTCTCACACTGAAGCTTTCTTT CASRTSWWTGSHTEAFF
TRBJ1-2 TRBV20-1 . . TGCAGTGCTAGAGAGGCAGGCTGGCCCTATGGCTACACCTTC CSAREAGWPYGYTF
TRBJ2-7 TRBV11-3 TRBD2 . TGTGCCAGCAGCCCGACGACTAGCGTCTCCTACGAGCAGTACTTC CASSPTTSVSYEQYF
TRBJ2-7 TRBV27 . . TGTGCCAGCAGTTTAGGGCAGGGGTTACTGAACGAGCAGTACTTC CASSLGQGLLNEQYF
TRBJ2-3 TRBV20-1 TRBD2 few TGCAGTGGGGGGGGAGGAGCGGGAGGGATCACAGATACGCAGTATTTT CSGGGGAGGITDTQYF
TRBJ2-3 TRBV27 TRBD2 . TGTGCCAGCAGTCGACTAGCGGGAGTTTCCGATACGCAGTATTTT CASSRLAGVSDTQYF